Sequencing of this T cell receptor (beta chain) was carried out in a study of blood T cell dynamics during melanoma immunotherapy. Study-level information: Patients with metastatic melanoma got pembrolizumab or nivolumab-ipilimumab as first-line care.

Study-wide findings and caveats: It remained unknown if the driving T cell clones were melanoma-specific. A W3 rise in cfDNA rearrangement score marked disease control, not progression.

Trimming cost V 4 bases and J 4 bases, with 12 bases left between them. The CDR3 consists of 14 residues. Germline CDR1 SGHNT, CDR2 YYREEE (reference sequence). The data were produced by immunoSEQ multiplex PCR, yet TCRdb's version contains in-frame clones alone and is incomplete. The sample carries 6,200 or so clones, about 93% recorded once. Notes on this clone: Its antigen is as yet unknown.

The time point: pre-treatment baseline. Response was assessed by RECIST 1.1 at 12 weeks, except a couple of rapid progressors. The receptor's source is a human donor with melanoma. This chain connects TRBV5-4 to TRBJ1-3; D is unclear. Sequences were derived from cell-free DNA from blood, sampled from a patient treated with checkpoint blockade. The CDR3 loop is CASSLRGMGNTIYF. In nucleotides, the CDR3 is TGTGCCAGCAGCCTCCGGGGTATGGGAAACACCATATATTTT.